The rows below give T cell receptor beta chains drawn from one sample of a study of a mutant IDH1 vaccine in newly diagnosed glioma. Here immunoSEQ multiplex PCR was the method, and the copy in TCRdb shows in-frame clones only, minus some. This table has about 92,000 clones, roughly 77% appearing once. The material sequenced was PBMCs, taken from a glioma patient treated with radiotherapy, temozolomide or both. Every receptor here comes from a middle-aged man with glioma. The CDR3 runs from the conserved cysteine through the conserved F or W. The D gene is left open where the match is weak. Clone sizes are given selectively: once, few, many, or a class where the clone is expanded.

abundance: .; v_gene: TRBV2; d_gene: TRBD1; j_gene: TRBJ2-5; CDR3nt: TGTGCCAGCGACCGGGACAGCCAAGAGACCCAGTACTTC; CDR3aa: CASDRDSQETQYF
abundance: .; v_gene: TRBV7-2; d_gene: .; j_gene: TRBJ2-2; CDR3nt: TGTGCCAGCAGCTTAAAAGCAGTTAACACCGGGGAGCTGTTTTTT; CDR3aa: CASSLKAVNTGELFF
abundance: .; v_gene: TRBV18; d_gene: .; j_gene: TRBJ2-2; CDR3nt: TGTGCCAGCTCACCAGATGTCACCGGGGAGCTGTTTTTT; CDR3aa: CASSPDVTGELFF
abundance: .; v_gene: TRBV29-1; d_gene: .; j_gene: TRBJ2-5; CDR3nt: TGCAGCGTTGAATGGGCGGACACACAAGAGACCCAGTACTTC; CDR3aa: CSVEWADTQETQYF
abundance: .; v_gene: TRBV30; d_gene: .; j_gene: TRBJ2-7; CDR3nt: TGTGCCTGGAGCCCTATCCGGGACCAAGGGGACGAGCAGTACTTC; CDR3aa: CAWSPIRDQGDEQYF
abundance: few; v_gene: TRBV14; d_gene: .; j_gene: TRBJ1-2; CDR3nt: TGTGCCAGCAGCCAAGTAACAGCCGACTATGGCTACACCTTC; CDR3aa: CASSQVTADYGYTF
abundance: .; v_gene: TRBV5-1; d_gene: .; j_gene: TRBJ2-7; CDR3nt: TGCGCCAGCAGTTATGCCGGACAGCTCTACGAGCAGTACTTC; CDR3aa: CASSYAGQLYEQYF
abundance: .; v_gene: TRBV4-2; d_gene: .; j_gene: TRBJ2-3; CDR3nt: TGTGCCAGCAGCAAAACAGATACGCAGTATTTT; CDR3aa: CASSKTDTQYF
abundance: .; v_gene: TRBV4-3; d_gene: .; j_gene: TRBJ2-7; CDR3nt: TGCGCCAGCAGCGCACGGGGGAGCTACGAGCAGTACTTC; CDR3aa: CASSARGSYEQYF
abundance: few; v_gene: TRBV19; d_gene: .; j_gene: TRBJ2-6; CDR3nt: TGTGCCAGTAGTATCGAAGGCTCTGGGGCCAACGTCCTGACTTTC; CDR3aa: CASSIEGSGANVLTF
abundance: .; v_gene: TRBV30; d_gene: TRBD1; j_gene: TRBJ2-7; CDR3nt: TGTGCCTGTGAGCTAGGGGGCTTATACGAGCAGTACTTC; CDR3aa: CACELGGLYEQYF
abundance: .; v_gene: TRBV5-1; d_gene: TRBD1; j_gene: TRBJ2-7; CDR3nt: TGCGCCAGCAGCTTGGCCGGGACAGATTTATACGAGCAGTACTTC; CDR3aa: CASSLAGTDLYEQYF
abundance: .; v_gene: TRBV29-1; d_gene: .; j_gene: TRBJ1-2; CDR3nt: TGCAGCGTTGTATGGGAAACCTATGGCTACACCTTC; CDR3aa: CSVVWETYGYTF
abundance: .; v_gene: TRBV11-2; d_gene: .; j_gene: TRBJ2-7; CDR3nt: TGTGCCAGCAGCCCCGATCCCTTGTACGAGCAGTACTTC; CDR3aa: CASSPDPLYEQYF
abundance: .; v_gene: TRBV7-9; d_gene: TRBD1; j_gene: TRBJ1-5; CDR3nt: TGTGCCAGCAGCGGACAGGGGGGTATACAGCCCCAGCATTTT; CDR3aa: CASSGQGGIQPQHF
abundance: few; v_gene: TRBV10-1; d_gene: .; j_gene: TRBJ1-1; CDR3nt: TGCGCCAGCAGTGAGCGTAGGGGCACTGAAGCTTTCTTT; CDR3aa: CASSERRGTEAFF
abundance: .; v_gene: TRBV5-1; d_gene: TRBD1; j_gene: TRBJ1-2; CDR3nt: TGCGCCAGCAGCGGAACATTGACAGGGGATGATGGCTACACCTTC; CDR3aa: CASSGTLTGDDGYTF
abundance: .; v_gene: TRBV7-3; d_gene: TRBD2; j_gene: TRBJ2-3; CDR3nt: TGTGCCAGCAGCCCTTGGACTAGCGGGAGTACCGCAAGTACGCAGTATTTT; CDR3aa: CASSPWTSGSTASTQYF
abundance: .; v_gene: TRBV7-8; d_gene: .; j_gene: TRBJ2-5; CDR3nt: TGTGCCAGCAGCTTAGCGTACCAAGAGACCCAGTACTTC; CDR3aa: CASSLAYQETQYF
abundance: .; v_gene: TRBV7-2; d_gene: TRBD2; j_gene: TRBJ2-1; CDR3nt: TGTGCCAGCAGCTTAAAGGGTTTGGGCGGGGGTCTGTATGAGCAGTTCTTC; CDR3aa: CASSLKGLGGGLYEQFF
abundance: .; v_gene: TRBV18; d_gene: .; j_gene: TRBJ2-6; CDR3nt: TGTGCCAGCTCACCATTGGGCCCCAACAACAGGGCTGGGGCCAACGTCCTGACTTTC; CDR3aa: CASSPLGPNNRAGANVLTF
abundance: .; v_gene: TRBV6-5; d_gene: TRBD1; j_gene: TRBJ1-2; CDR3nt: TGTGCCAGCAGTTACGAGGGGGCCCCTTTTGTCTACACCTTC; CDR3aa: CASSYEGAPFVYTF
abundance: once; v_gene: TRBV7-9; d_gene: TRBD2; j_gene: TRBJ2-3; CDR3nt: TGTGCCAGCAGCTCCTGGGGGGGGAGCACAGATACGCAGTATTTT; CDR3aa: CASSSWGGSTDTQYF
abundance: .; v_gene: TRBV18; d_gene: .; j_gene: TRBJ2-5; CDR3nt: TGTGCCAGCTCACCTCTCCCGGAGGCCCAGTACTTC; CDR3aa: CASSPLPEAQYF
abundance: .; v_gene: TRBV5-4; d_gene: .; j_gene: TRBJ2-1; CDR3nt: TGTGCCAGCAGCCTCTCCGGGGCCTCCTACAATGAGCAGTTCTTC; CDR3aa: CASSLSGASYNEQFF
abundance: .; v_gene: TRBV10-1; d_gene: .; j_gene: TRBJ2-2; CDR3nt: TGCGCCAGCAGTCAAACAGGGGAGGGCACCGGGGAGCTGTTTTTT; CDR3aa: CASSQTGEGTGELFF
abundance: .; v_gene: TRBV16; d_gene: .; j_gene: TRBJ2-1; CDR3nt: TGTGCCAGCAGCCAATCCACAGTGTCCTCGAGTCTAGGGAATGAGCAGTTCTTC; CDR3aa: CASSQSTVSSSLGNEQFF
abundance: .; v_gene: TRBV28; d_gene: TRBD1; j_gene: TRBJ1-1; CDR3nt: TGTGCCAGCAGTGGCGGGACAGGGAGTGGTGAAGCTTTCTTT; CDR3aa: CASSGGTGSGEAFF
abundance: .; v_gene: TRBV6-1; d_gene: TRBD1; j_gene: TRBJ1-2; CDR3nt: TGTGCCAGCAACCAAGGGAACAGGGGCGGCTATGGCTACACCTTC; CDR3aa: CASNQGNRGGYGYTF
abundance: .; v_gene: TRBV5-5; d_gene: .; j_gene: TRBJ2-3; CDR3nt: TGTGCCAGCAGCACAGTTGCGGTAGACTTAGATACGCAGTATTTT; CDR3aa: CASSTVAVDLDTQYF
abundance: .; v_gene: TRBV7-2; d_gene: .; j_gene: TRBJ1-3; CDR3nt: TGTGCCAGCAGCTTAGCATCCGGTTCTGGAAACACCATATATTTT; CDR3aa: CASSLASGSGNTIYF
abundance: once; v_gene: TRBV7-2; d_gene: .; j_gene: TRBJ2-3; CDR3nt: TGTGCCAGCAGCTCAACCACAGATACGCAGTATTTT; CDR3aa: CASSSTTDTQYF
abundance: .; v_gene: TRBV10-3; d_gene: .; j_gene: TRBJ2-2; CDR3nt: TGTGCCGTATCGGGACTCCGCCGGGAGCTGTTTTTT; CDR3aa: CAVSGLRRELFF
abundance: .; v_gene: TRBV19; d_gene: TRBD1; j_gene: TRBJ2-6; CDR3nt: TGTGCCAGTAGTATACGGGGACAGGGGGTATCTGGGGCCAACGTCCTGACTTTC; CDR3aa: CASSIRGQGVSGANVLTF
abundance: .; v_gene: TRBV2; d_gene: TRBD1; j_gene: TRBJ1-5; CDR3nt: TGTGCCAGCAGACCGGGACAGGACTCCAATCAGCCCCAGCATTTT; CDR3aa: CASRPGQDSNQPQHF
abundance: .; v_gene: TRBV11-3; d_gene: .; j_gene: TRBJ2-5; CDR3nt: TGTGCCAGCAGCGATACGCAAGAGACCCAGTACTTC; CDR3aa: CASSDTQETQYF
abundance: .; v_gene: TRBV7-2; d_gene: .; j_gene: TRBJ2-3; CDR3nt: TGTGCCAGCAGCTTTGAAGGGGGACGGGGTACGCAGTATTTT; CDR3aa: CASSFEGGRGTQYF
abundance: .; v_gene: TRBV10-3; d_gene: .; j_gene: TRBJ2-7; CDR3nt: TGTGCCATCAGTGTTGGGGCGGCCTACGAGCAGTACTTC; CDR3aa: CAISVGAAYEQYF
abundance: once; v_gene: TRBV2; d_gene: TRBD2; j_gene: TRBJ2-1; CDR3nt: TGTGCCAGCAGTGAAGGACTAGCGGGTAAAAATGAGCAGTTCTTC; CDR3aa: CASSEGLAGKNEQFF
abundance: once; v_gene: TRBV5-1; d_gene: .; j_gene: TRBJ2-2; CDR3nt: TGCGCCAGCAGCTTGGTGCAGAACACCGGGGAGCTGTTTTTT; CDR3aa: CASSLVQNTGELFF
abundance: .; v_gene: TRBV7-9; d_gene: .; j_gene: TRBJ2-7; CDR3nt: TGTGCCAGCAGCGCCCTTGGGTACGAGCAGTACTTC; CDR3aa: CASSALGYEQYF
abundance: .; v_gene: TRBV27; d_gene: .; j_gene: TRBJ2-1; CDR3nt: TGTGCCAGCAGTTACCTGGGGGGGGGCATCTACAATGAGCAGTTCTTC; CDR3aa: CASSYLGGGIYNEQFF
abundance: .; v_gene: TRBV5-6; d_gene: TRBD1; j_gene: TRBJ2-3; CDR3nt: TGTGCCAGCAGCCTAACGACAGGGTTGGACACAGATACGCAGTATTTT; CDR3aa: CASSLTTGLDTDTQYF
abundance: .; v_gene: TRBV25-1; d_gene: TRBD1; j_gene: TRBJ1-5; CDR3nt: TGTGCCAGCAGCCCGGGACAGGGGCAGGATAGCAATCAGCCCCAGCATTTT; CDR3aa: CASSPGQGQDSNQPQHF
abundance: .; v_gene: TRBV27; d_gene: .; j_gene: TRBJ1-5; CDR3nt: TGTGCCAGCAGTCCGGGATCCTTCAATCAGCCCCAGCATTTT; CDR3aa: CASSPGSFNQPQHF
abundance: .; v_gene: TRBV4-1; d_gene: .; j_gene: TRBJ2-1; CDR3nt: TGCGCCAGCAGCCATTACGTGGGACCCTACAATGAGCAGTTCTTC; CDR3aa: CASSHYVGPYNEQFF
abundance: .; v_gene: TRBV5-1; d_gene: TRBD2; j_gene: TRBJ2-7; CDR3nt: TGCGCCAGCAGCTTAGCTCCGACTAGCGGGGGGGTATCCTACGAGCAGTACTTC; CDR3aa: CASSLAPTSGGVSYEQYF
abundance: .; v_gene: TRBV18; d_gene: TRBD1; j_gene: TRBJ2-2; CDR3nt: TGTGCCAGCTCACCACGGGACAGGGTAGCCGGGGAGCTGTTTTTT; CDR3aa: CASSPRDRVAGELFF
abundance: .; v_gene: TRBV7-9; d_gene: TRBD1; j_gene: TRBJ2-5; CDR3nt: TGTGCCAGCAGCTTAGAGGGCAGGGGGCAAGAGACCCAGTACTTC; CDR3aa: CASSLEGRGQETQYF
abundance: .; v_gene: TRBV14; d_gene: .; j_gene: TRBJ2-1; CDR3nt: TGTGCCAGCAGCCAAGATAATGAGGACAAGCCCTACAATGAGCAGTTCTTC; CDR3aa: CASSQDNEDKPYNEQFF
abundance: .; v_gene: TRBV15; d_gene: TRBD2; j_gene: TRBJ2-5; CDR3nt: TGTGCCACCAGCAGAGGCAGCGGGGGAATGGAGACCCAGTACTTC; CDR3aa: CATSRGSGGMETQYF
abundance: .; v_gene: TRBV6-1; d_gene: TRBD1; j_gene: TRBJ2-1; CDR3nt: TGTGCCAGCAGTGGACAGGGGGCTGTTGGGGATGAGCAGTTCTTC; CDR3aa: CASSGQGAVGDEQFF
abundance: .; v_gene: TRBV29-1; d_gene: TRBD1; j_gene: TRBJ2-1; CDR3nt: TGCAGCGTAGAACCAGGACAGGGGGTTTTCGATGAGCAGTTCTTC; CDR3aa: CSVEPGQGVFDEQFF
abundance: few; v_gene: TRBV7-9; d_gene: .; j_gene: TRBJ1-1; CDR3nt: TGTGCCAGCAGCCGGCGGGAATTGACCACTGAAGCTTTCTTT; CDR3aa: CASSRRELTTEAFF
abundance: .; v_gene: TRBV21-1; d_gene: .; j_gene: TRBJ2-7; CDR3nt: TGTGCCGGCCGCGGGGGGTACTCCTACGAGCAGTACTTC; CDR3aa: CAGRGGYSYEQYF
abundance: .; v_gene: TRBV11-2; d_gene: .; j_gene: TRBJ1-1; CDR3nt: TGTGCCAGCAGCTCCAAGCGGAACACTGAAGCTTTCTTT; CDR3aa: CASSSKRNTEAFF
abundance: .; v_gene: TRBV6-5; d_gene: .; j_gene: TRBJ1-3; CDR3nt: TGTGCCACGATGGACTATGGCGGAAACACCATATATTTT; CDR3aa: CATMDYGGNTIYF